The sequence of this T cell receptor beta chain was determined in a study of blood T cell repertoires in COVID-19. In the study overall: Some COVID-19 samples were acute and others convalescent; all came from the United States, Italy and Spain.

The ends lost 3 bases at V and 4 bases at J; junction bases unmatched: 7. The germline CDR1 and CDR2 sequences are KGHDR and SFDVKD. The CDR3 extends over 16 amino acids. Donors in Cohort 3 counted as recovered after two negative PCRs, clearance, or symptom resolution. Methods used by the authors: Amplified reference gene primers provided the basis for estimating nucleated cell counts. This table comes from immunoSEQ multiplex PCR, and its TCRdb copy is limited to in-frame clones, with some not included. Clone size and the V and J calls come from that table; the DNA yielded D and trimming. The sample has 300,000 to 400,000 clones, around nine tenths seen once.

Specimen: PBMCs or T cells enriched from blood (not recorded which). The J gene is TRBJ2-2, the V gene TRBV24-1; 7 bases align to TRBD2. This sequence originates from a man aged 55 to 70 who had recovered from COVID-19. The CDR3 coding sequence is TGTGCCACCAGTGATCTGGGGGGGTCGGGCACCGGGGAGCTGTTTTTT. Its translation: CATSDLGGSGTGELFF.